The TCR beta chain described here comes from a study of CD8+CD57+ T cells in acquired aplastic anemia. CD8+CD57+ cell expansion, shown by flow cytometry, had occurred in the patients selected for sequencing. Each of the patients presented with severe acquired aplastic anemia. Each patient gave a blood sample that was collected before any therapy had been received. This clonotype was found a few times. Germline and junction disagree at one end, which may indicate a read error. It was genomic DNA that served as the template for profiling TCR beta VDJ and CDR3. TCRdb processed the reads anew with MiXCR; each CDR3 protein has one entry. The sample has fewer than 300,000 distinct CDR3 sequences, less than 85% seen once. The CDR3 spans 13 residues. The germline V gene has CDR1 SNHLY and CDR2 FYNNEI.

The chain is built from TRBV2 and TRBJ2-3; D may correspond to TRBD1 or TRBD2 (6 bases each). Sample: sorted CD4+, CD8+, or CD8+CD57+ T cells (not recorded which) from PBMCs. The receptor was derived from a human donor with aplastic anemia. The CDR3 coding sequence is TGTGCCAGCAGTGATGGGGGGACACATGCGCAGTATTTC. It yields the protein CASSDGGTHAQYF.